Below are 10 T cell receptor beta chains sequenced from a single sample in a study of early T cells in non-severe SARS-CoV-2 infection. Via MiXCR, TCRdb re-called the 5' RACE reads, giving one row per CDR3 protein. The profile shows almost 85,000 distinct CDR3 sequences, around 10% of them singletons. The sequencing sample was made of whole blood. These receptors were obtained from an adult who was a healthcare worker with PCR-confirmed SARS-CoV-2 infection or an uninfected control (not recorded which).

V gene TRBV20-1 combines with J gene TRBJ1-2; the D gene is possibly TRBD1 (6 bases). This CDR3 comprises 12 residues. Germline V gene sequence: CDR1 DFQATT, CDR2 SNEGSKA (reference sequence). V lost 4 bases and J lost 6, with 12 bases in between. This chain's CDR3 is CSATGQGNGYTF. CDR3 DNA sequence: TGCAGTGCTACCGGGCAGGGGAATGGCTACACCTTC.

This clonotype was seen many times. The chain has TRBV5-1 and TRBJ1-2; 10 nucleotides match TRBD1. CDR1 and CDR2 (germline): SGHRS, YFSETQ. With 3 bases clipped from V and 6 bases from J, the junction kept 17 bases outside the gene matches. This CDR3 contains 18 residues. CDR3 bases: TGCGCCAGCAGCTCAATGACAGGGGGCCTTACCACCTACGATGGCTACACCTTC. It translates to CASSSMTGGLTTYDGYTF.

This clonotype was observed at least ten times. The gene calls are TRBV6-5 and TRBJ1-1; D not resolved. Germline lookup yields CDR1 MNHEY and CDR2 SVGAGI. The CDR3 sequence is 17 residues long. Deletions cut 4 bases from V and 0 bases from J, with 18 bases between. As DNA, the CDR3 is TGTGCCAGCAGTTCGGAGAAACTTCTGGGGATGAACACTGAAGCTTTCTTT. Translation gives CASSSEKLLGMNTEAFF.

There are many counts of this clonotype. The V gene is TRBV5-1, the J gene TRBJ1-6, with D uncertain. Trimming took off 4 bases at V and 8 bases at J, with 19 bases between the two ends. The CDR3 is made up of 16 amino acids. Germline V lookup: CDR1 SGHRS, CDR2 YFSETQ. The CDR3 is CASSQPDGPRDSPLHF. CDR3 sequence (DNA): TGCGCCAGCAGCCAGCCTGACGGTCCTCGGGATTCACCCCTCCACTTT.

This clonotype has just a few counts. Here the CDR3 reads CASSRTGVARTEAFF. The CDR3 DNA is TGTGCCAGCAGCCGGACAGGGGTAGCGAGAACTGAAGCTTTCTTT. The J gene is TRBJ1-1, the V gene TRBV7-9; TRBD1 matches 9 bases. In germline, CDR1 is SEHNR, CDR2 FQNEAQ (reference sequence). The CDR3 length is 15 residues. J lost 5 bases, V lost 5 bases, and 9 bases had no gene match.

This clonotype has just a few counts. The CDR3 reads CASSLVPTGGNEQFF. The CDR3 coding sequence is TGTGCCAGCAGCTTAGTTCCGACAGGTGGGAATGAGCAGTTCTTC. This chain joins TRBV7-6 and TRBJ2-1, with TRBD1 as a possible D gene (6 bases). V lost 1 base to trimming and J lost 7 bases, with 14 bases between them. The CDR3 spans 15 residues. Germline lookup yields CDR1 SGHVS and CDR2 FNYEAQ.

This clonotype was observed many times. This CDR3 reads CASSLEGGLAGGWHEQFF. The CDR3 region has the DNA TGTGCCAGCAGTCTCGAAGGAGGACTAGCGGGAGGGTGGCATGAGCAGTTCTTC. This chain uses TRBV6-1 with TRBJ2-1; 15 nucleotides line up with TRBD2. Losses at the gene ends were 5 bases for V and 8 bases for J; bases not matched to a gene: 13. Germline V gene lookup returns CDR1 MNHNS and CDR2 SASEGT. The CDR3 runs 18 residues.

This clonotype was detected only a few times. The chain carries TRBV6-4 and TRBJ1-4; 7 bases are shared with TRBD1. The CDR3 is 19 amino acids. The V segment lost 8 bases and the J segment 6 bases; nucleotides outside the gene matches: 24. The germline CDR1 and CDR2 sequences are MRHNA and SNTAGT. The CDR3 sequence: CASPSEGATTDRVDEKLFF. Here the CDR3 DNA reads TGTGCCAGCCCTTCCGAGGGGGCCACTACTGACAGGGTTGATGAAAAACTGTTTTTT.

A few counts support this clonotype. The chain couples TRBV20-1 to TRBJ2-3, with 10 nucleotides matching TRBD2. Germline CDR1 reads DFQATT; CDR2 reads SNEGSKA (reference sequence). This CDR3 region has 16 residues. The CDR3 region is CTSLSGGAFGTDTQYF. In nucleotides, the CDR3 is TGCACATCCCTCAGCGGGGGGGCTTTTGGCACAGATACGCAGTATTTT.

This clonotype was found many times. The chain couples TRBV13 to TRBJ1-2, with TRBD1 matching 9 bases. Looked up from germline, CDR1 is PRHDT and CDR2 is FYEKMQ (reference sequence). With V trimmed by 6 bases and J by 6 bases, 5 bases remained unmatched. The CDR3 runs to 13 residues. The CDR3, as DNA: TGTGCCAGCAGATTACAGGGGGCAGATGGCTACACCTTC. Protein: CASRLQGADGYTF.